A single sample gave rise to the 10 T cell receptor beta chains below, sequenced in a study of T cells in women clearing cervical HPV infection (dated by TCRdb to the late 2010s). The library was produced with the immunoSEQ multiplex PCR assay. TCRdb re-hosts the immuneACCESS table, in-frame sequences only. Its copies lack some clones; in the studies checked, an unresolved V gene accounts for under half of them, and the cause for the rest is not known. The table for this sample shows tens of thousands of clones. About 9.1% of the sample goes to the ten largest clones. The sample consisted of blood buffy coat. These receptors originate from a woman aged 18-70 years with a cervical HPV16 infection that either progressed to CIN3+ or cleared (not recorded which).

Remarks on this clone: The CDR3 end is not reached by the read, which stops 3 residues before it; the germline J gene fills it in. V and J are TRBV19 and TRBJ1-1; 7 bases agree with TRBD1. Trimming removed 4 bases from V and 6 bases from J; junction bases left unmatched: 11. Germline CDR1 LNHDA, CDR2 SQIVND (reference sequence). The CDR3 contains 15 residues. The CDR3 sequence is CASSKGTAHVPEAFF. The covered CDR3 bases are TGTGCCAGTAGTAAGGGGACAGCTCACGTGCCTGAA.

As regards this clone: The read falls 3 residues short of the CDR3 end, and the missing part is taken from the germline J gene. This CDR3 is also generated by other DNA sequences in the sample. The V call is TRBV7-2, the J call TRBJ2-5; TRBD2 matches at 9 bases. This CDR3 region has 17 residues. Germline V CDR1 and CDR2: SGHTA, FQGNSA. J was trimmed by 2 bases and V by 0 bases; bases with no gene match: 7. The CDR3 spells CASSLALAGTQQETQYF. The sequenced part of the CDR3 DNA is TGTGCCAGCAGCTTAGCCCTAGCGGGAACCCAACAAGAGACC.

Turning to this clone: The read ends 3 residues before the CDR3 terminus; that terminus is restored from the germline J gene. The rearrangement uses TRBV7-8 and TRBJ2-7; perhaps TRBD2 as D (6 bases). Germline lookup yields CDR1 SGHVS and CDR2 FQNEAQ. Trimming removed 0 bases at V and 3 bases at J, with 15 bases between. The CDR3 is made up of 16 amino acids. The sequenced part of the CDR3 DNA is TGTGCCAGCAGCTTAGCGCGGGGCAGGGTGGGCTACGAG. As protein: CASSLARGRVGYE. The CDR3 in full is CASSLARGRVGYEQYF.

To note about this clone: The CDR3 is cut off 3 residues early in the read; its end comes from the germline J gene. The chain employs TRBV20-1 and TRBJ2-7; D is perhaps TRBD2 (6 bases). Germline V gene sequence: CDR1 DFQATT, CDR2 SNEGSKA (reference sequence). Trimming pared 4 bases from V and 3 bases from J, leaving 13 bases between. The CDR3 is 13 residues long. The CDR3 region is CSAKVSGSYEQYF. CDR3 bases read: TGCAGTGCTAAAGTTAGCGGTAGCTACGAG.

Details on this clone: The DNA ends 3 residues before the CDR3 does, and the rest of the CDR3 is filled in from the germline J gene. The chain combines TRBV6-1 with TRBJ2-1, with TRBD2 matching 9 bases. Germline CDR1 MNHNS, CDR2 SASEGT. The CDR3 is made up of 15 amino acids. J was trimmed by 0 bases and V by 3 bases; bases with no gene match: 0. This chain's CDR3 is CASSERGGSYNEQFF. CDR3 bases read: TGTGCCAGCAGTGAGCGGGGGGGCTCCTACAATGAG.

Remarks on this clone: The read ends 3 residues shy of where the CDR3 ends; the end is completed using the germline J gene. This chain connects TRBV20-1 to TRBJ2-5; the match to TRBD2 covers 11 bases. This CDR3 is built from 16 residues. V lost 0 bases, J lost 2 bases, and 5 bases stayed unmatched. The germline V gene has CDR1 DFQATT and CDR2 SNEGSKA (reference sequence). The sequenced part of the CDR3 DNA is TGCAGTGCTAGAGATCAACTAGCGGGGGATCAAGAGACC. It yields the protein CSARDQLAGDQET. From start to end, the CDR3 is CSARDQLAGDQETQYF.

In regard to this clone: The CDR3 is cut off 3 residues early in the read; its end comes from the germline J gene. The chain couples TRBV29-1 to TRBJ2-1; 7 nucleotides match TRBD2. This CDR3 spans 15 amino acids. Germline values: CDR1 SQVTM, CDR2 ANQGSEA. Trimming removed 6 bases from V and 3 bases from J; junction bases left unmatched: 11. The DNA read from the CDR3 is TGCAGCGTGAAAGGACCGGGACTACACTACAATGAG. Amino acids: CSVKGPGLHYNE. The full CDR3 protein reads CSVKGPGLHYNEQFF.

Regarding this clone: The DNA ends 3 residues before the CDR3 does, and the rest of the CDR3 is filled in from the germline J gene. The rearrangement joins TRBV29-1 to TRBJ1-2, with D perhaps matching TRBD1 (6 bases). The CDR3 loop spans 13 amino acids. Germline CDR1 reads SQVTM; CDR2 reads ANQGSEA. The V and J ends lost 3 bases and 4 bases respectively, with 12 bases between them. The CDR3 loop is CSVDMDSSYGYTF. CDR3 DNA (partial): TGCAGCGTTGACATGGACAGTTCCTATGGC.

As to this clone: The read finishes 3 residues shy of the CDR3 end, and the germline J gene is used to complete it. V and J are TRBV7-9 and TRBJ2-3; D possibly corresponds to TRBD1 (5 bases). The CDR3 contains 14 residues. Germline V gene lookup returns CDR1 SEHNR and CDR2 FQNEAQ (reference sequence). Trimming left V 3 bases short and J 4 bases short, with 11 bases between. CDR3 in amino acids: CASSFQGRSDTQYF. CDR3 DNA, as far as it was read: TGTGCCAGCAGCTTCCAGGGCCGTTCAGATACG.

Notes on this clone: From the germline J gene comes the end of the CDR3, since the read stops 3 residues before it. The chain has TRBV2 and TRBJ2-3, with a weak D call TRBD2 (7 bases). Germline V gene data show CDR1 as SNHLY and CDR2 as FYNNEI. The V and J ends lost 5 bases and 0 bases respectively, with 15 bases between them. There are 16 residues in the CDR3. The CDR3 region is CASSPEAGASTDTQYF. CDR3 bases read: TGTGCCAGCAGTCCGGAGGCGGGGGCGAGCACAGATACG. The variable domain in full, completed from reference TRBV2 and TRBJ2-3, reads EPEVTQTPSHQVTQMGQEVILRCVPISNHLYFYWYRQILGQKVEFLVSFYNNEISEKSEIFDDQFSVERPDGSNFTLKIRSTKLEDSAMYFCASSPEAGASTDTQYFGPGTRLTVL.